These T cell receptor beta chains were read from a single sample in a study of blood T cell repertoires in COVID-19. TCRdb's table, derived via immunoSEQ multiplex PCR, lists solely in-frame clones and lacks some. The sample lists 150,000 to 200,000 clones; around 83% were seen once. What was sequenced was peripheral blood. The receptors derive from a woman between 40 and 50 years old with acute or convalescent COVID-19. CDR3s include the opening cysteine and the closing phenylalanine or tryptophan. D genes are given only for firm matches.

CDR3: CASSRTWGPYTEAFF
D: NA
J: TRBJ1-1
V: TRBV4-1

CDR3: CASSRDTGGYEQYF
D: NA
J: TRBJ2-7
V: TRBV6-5

CDR3: CSATGAYEQYF
D: TRBD1
J: TRBJ2-7
V: TRBV20-1

CDR3: CASRGQNYGYTF
D: NA
J: TRBJ1-2
V: TRBV2

CDR3: CASSFGTGEWYEQFF
D: TRBD1
J: TRBJ2-1
V: TRBV6-2/TRBV6-3

CDR3: CASSWDRGSSEAFF
D: TRBD1
J: TRBJ1-1
V: TRBV5-4

CDR3: CASSQQRASGFSGANVLTF
D: NA
J: TRBJ2-6
V: TRBV3-1/TRBV3-2

CDR3: CASSTGTAYEQYF
D: TRBD1
J: TRBJ2-7
V: TRBV11-2

CDR3: CAISRDSGAYEQYF
D: TRBD1
J: TRBJ2-7
V: TRBV10-3

CDR3: CASSFTGHSYEQYF
D: NA
J: TRBJ2-7
V: TRBV5-7

CDR3: CASSLFKTESYEQYF
D: NA
J: TRBJ2-7
V: TRBV5-6

CDR3: CASSFRGTKQYF
D: NA
J: TRBJ2-7
V: TRBV28

CDR3: CASSPGTGIAGELFF
D: TRBD1
J: TRBJ2-2
V: TRBV11-2